This note documents a single T cell receptor (beta chain) sequence. Its antigen remains unknown. The sample comes from a study of cytomegalovirus exposure and HLA in healthy donors. Study-level information: Unique TCRs numbering roughly 85 million, obtained from HLA-typed donors, made up an early data release. Study-wide results and caveats: Most likely, a cluster of highly shared sequence variants arose as a sequencing artifact.

Per the germline V gene, CDR1 is MNHEY and CDR2 is SMNVEV (reference sequence). V shed 5 bases, J shed 3 bases, and the junction held 5 bases outside the gene matches. The CDR3 contains 17 residues. Primers: 60 Vbeta forward and 13 Jbeta reverse. Method: immunoSEQ multiplex PCR; TCRdb's copy keeps in-frame clones and lacks some. The sample records more than 150,000 clones, around 80% being singletons. Sequenced material: PBMCs. The TCR comes from a middle-aged woman in good health and CMV-seropositive. The rearrangement uses TRBV27 and TRBJ2-6; TRBD2 agrees at 12 bases. The CDR3 is CASSPGTSGFGANVLTF. In DNA form, the CDR3 reads TGTGCCAGCAGTCCCGGGACTAGCGGGTTTGGGGCCAACGTCCTGACTTTC.